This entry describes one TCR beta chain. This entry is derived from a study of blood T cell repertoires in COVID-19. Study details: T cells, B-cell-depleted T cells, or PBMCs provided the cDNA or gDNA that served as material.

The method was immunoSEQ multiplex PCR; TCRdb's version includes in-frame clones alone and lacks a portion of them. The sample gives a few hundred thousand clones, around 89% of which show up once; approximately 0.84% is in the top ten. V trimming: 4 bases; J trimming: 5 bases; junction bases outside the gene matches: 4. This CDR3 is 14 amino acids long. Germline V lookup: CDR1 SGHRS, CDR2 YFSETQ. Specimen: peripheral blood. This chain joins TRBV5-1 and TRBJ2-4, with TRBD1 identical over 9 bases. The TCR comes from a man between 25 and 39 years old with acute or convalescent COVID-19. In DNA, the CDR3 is TGCGCCAGCAGCGGTACAGGGGGCCAAAACATTCAGTACTTC. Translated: CASSGTGGQNIQYF.